This entry lists 10 T cell receptor beta chains sequenced from one sample in a study of T-cell reconstitution after alpha-beta-depleted transplantation in children. Using unique molecular identifiers, the investigators prepared the TCRbeta library. TCRdb used MiXCR to reprocess the PCR reads, holding one entry per CDR3 protein. The table includes 300,000 to 400,000 distinct CDR3 sequences, around 15% detected once. The material sequenced was PBMCs, mostly from graft donor cells, taken 360 days after TCRalphabeta/CD19-depleted stem cell transplant. All receptors come from a male patient aged 2 to 10 who had a stem cell transplant for acute lymphoblastic leukemia, so the T cells may come from the graft donor.

This clonotype was counted a few times. The J gene is TRBJ2-7, the V gene TRBV29-1; TRBD2 agrees at 14 bases. This CDR3 comprises 15 residues. V was clipped by 7 bases and J by 4 bases; unmatched bases: 9. The germline V gene has CDR1 SQVTM and CDR2 ANQGSEA. The CDR3 DNA reads TGCAGCGGACTTGATGGGACTAGCGGGAGATACGAGCAGTACTTC. It specifies CSGLDGTSGRYEQYF.

This clonotype was counted between two and nine times. The chain joins TRBV4-1 to TRBJ2-7, with 8 bases fitting TRBD2. Per the germline V gene, CDR1 is MGHRA and CDR2 is YSYEKL. V lost 1 base, J lost 1 base, and 18 bases stayed unmatched. The CDR3 loop spans 20 amino acids. The CDR3 protein is CASSQARYQPSGRISYEQYF. The CDR3, as DNA: TGCGCCAGCAGCCAAGCGCGGTATCAACCCAGCGGGAGAATTTCCTACGAGCAGTACTTC.

In its sample, this clonotype was seen many times. This chain uses TRBV5-1 with TRBJ2-5; D not resolved. The CDR3 spans 15 residues. The V gene's germline CDR1 is SGHRS and CDR2 YFSETQ. The V gene lost 4 bases and the J gene lost 2 bases, with 15 bases spanning the gap. The CDR3 sequence is CASSPFVGLQETQYF. The CDR3, as DNA: TGCGCCAGCAGCCCCTTTGTAGGTCTACAAGAGACCCAGTACTTC.

A few counts support this clonotype. The V call is TRBV20-1, the J call TRBJ2-1; unclear D gene. The germline CDR1 and CDR2 sequences are DFQATT and SNEGSKA (reference sequence). The V and J ends lost 2 bases and 0 bases respectively, with 17 bases between them. The length of the CDR3 is 17 residues. The CDR3 loop reads CSARSTQAHSSYNEQFF. Written as DNA, the CDR3 is TGCAGTGCTAGAAGCACACAAGCCCATAGCTCCTACAATGAGCAGTTCTTC.

At least ten counts were recorded for this clonotype. The chain combines TRBV5-1 with TRBJ1-5, with D possibly TRBD1 on 5 matching bases. Trimming pared 1 base from V and 10 bases from J, leaving 12 bases between. The length of the CDR3 is 13 residues. CDR1 is SGHRS and CDR2 is YFSETQ in the germline V gene. The CDR3 nucleotides read TGCGCCAGCAGCTTGCTGGGGCCGGGACCCCAGCATTTT. This codes for CASSLLGPGPQHF.

This rearrangement joins TRBV20-1 to TRBJ2-7; D remains ambiguous. Germline V gives CDR1 DFQATT, CDR2 SNEGSKA (reference sequence). Trimming left V 2 bases short and J 2 bases short, with 10 bases between. This CDR3 region has 13 residues. CDR3: CSARTPYTYEQYF. In DNA form, the CDR3 reads TGCAGTGCTAGAACACCTTACACCTACGAGCAGTACTTC.

The chain uses TRBV4-3 and TRBJ1-1; D unclear. CDR1 LGHNA and CDR2 YSLEER come from the germline V gene. CDR3 length equals 16 residues. Between the trimmed V and J ends, which lost 1 base and 4 bases, there was a span of 16 bases. The CDR3 reads CASSQGTELGGTEAFF. CDR3 nucleotide sequence: TGCGCCAGCAGCCAAGGAACAGAACTGGGAGGCACTGAAGCTTTCTTT.

The genes are TRBV5-5 and TRBJ2-7; 7 nucleotides align to TRBD1. Germline V lookup: CDR1 SGHKS, CDR2 YYEKEE (reference sequence). V trimming: 4 bases; J trimming: 2 bases; junction bases outside the gene matches: 15. The CDR3 has 17 amino acids. The CDR3 sequence is CASSPQGRGGPPYEQYF. DNA of the CDR3: TGTGCCAGCAGCCCCCAGGGGCGAGGGGGCCCTCCCTACGAGCAGTACTTC.

In its sample, this clonotype was seen many times. V gene TRBV6-5 combines with J gene TRBJ2-1; D is uncertain. Trimming removed 2 bases at V and 5 bases at J, with 10 bases between. The CDR3 sequence is 14 residues long. Germline CDR1 is MNHEY and CDR2 is SVGAGI. The CDR3 reads CASSYGPINNEQFF. The CDR3, as DNA: TGTGCCAGCAGTTACGGACCAATTAACAATGAGCAGTTCTTC.

The J gene is TRBJ2-2, the V gene TRBV20-1; TRBD1 agrees at 7 bases. Germline CDR1 and CDR2: DFQATT and SNEGSKA (reference sequence). V was clipped by 3 bases and J by 1 base; unmatched bases: 5. The CDR3 is made up of 15 amino acids. CDR3 sequence: CSASPRTGNTGELFF. CDR3 nucleotides: TGCAGTGCTAGTCCCCGGACAGGGAACACCGGGGAGCTGTTTTTT.